The next 29 T cell receptor beta chains were all read from a single sample in a study of blood T cell repertoires in COVID-19. The repertoire was sequenced with immunoSEQ multiplex PCR; TCRdb's copy has only in-frame clones and lacks some. This sample has fewer than 35,000 clones; roughly 90% occur once, and the top ten carry under 4%. The specimen sequenced was peripheral blood. The source of these receptors is a man aged 55 to 70 with acute or convalescent COVID-19.

This chain links TRBV5-1 with TRBJ1-4, with D perhaps matching TRBD1 (6 bases). This CDR3 comprises 15 residues. CDR1 is SGHRS, CDR2 YFSETQ, per germline. V gave up 1 base and J gave up 0 bases, with 7 bases separating them. This CDR3 reads CASSLTGTTNEKLFF. The CDR3 bases are TGCGCCAGCAGCTTGACAGGGACAACTAATGAAAAACTGTTTTTT.

This clone appeared once. This rearrangement joins TRBV9 to TRBJ2-7; 10 positions agree with TRBD2. CDR1 and CDR2 from the germline V gene are SGDLS and YYNGEE. CDR3 length: 14 amino acids. Losses at the gene ends were 4 bases for V and 3 bases for J; bases not matched to a gene: 4. The CDR3 sequence: CASSPRTSGYEQYF. Written as DNA, the CDR3 is TGTGCCAGCAGCCCCCGGACTAGCGGCTACGAGCAGTACTTC. The entire variable domain, with the rest obtained from reference TRBV9 and TRBJ2-7, is as follows: DSGVTQTPKHLITATGQRVTLRCSPRSGDLSVYWYQQSLDQGLQFLIQYYNGEERAKGNILERFSAQQFPDLHSELNLSSLELGDSALYFCASSPRTSGYEQYFGPGTRLTVT.

This clone was seen only once. The chain combines TRBV30 with TRBJ2-1; 9 bases align to TRBD1. This CDR3 has 15 residues. Trimming took 5 bases from V and 6 from J; bases not matched to a gene: 11. Germline lookup yields CDR1 GTSNPN and CDR2 SVGIG (reference sequence). This CDR3 reads CAWGTGTGWINEQFF. CDR3 nucleotides: TGTGCCTGGGGGACCGGGACAGGGTGGATCAATGAGCAGTTCTTC.

The genes are TRBV30 and TRBJ1-1, with TRBD1 as a possible D gene (5 bases). CDR1 and CDR2 from the germline V gene are GTSNPN and SVGIG (reference sequence). V gave up 4 bases and J gave up 4 bases, with 13 bases separating them. CDR3 length equals 13 residues. The CDR3 region is CAWTRGGSTEAFF. Here the CDR3 DNA reads TGTGCCTGGACTAGGGGAGGGAGCACTGAAGCTTTCTTT.

V and J are TRBV11-3 and TRBJ2-7, with TRBD2 as a possible D gene (6 bases). V was pared by 5 bases and J by 6 bases, with 17 bases between. Germline V gene sequence: CDR1 SGHNT, CDR2 YENEEA. The CDR3 has 14 amino acids. This CDR3 is CASSLRGRLGEQYF. The CDR3, as DNA: TGTGCCAGCAGCCTCCGGGGGAGGTTGGGCGAGCAGTACTTC.

The chain employs TRBV6-2 or TRBV6-3 and TRBJ2-2; 10 bases are shared with TRBD1. This CDR3 is built from 16 residues. CDR1 is MNHEY, CDR2 SVGEGT, per germline. The V segment lost 2 bases and the J segment 2 bases; nucleotides outside the gene matches: 2. The CDR3: CASSYDRGLNTGELFF. The CDR3 DNA is TGTGCCAGCAGTTACGACAGGGGGCTAAACACCGGGGAGCTGTTTTTT.

This clone was seen once. The rearrangement links TRBV5-1 to TRBJ2-5; 10 bases fit TRBD2. With 4 bases clipped from V and 2 bases from J, the junction kept 8 bases outside the gene matches. The CDR3 is 16 amino acids. The germline V gene encodes CDR1 SGHRS and CDR2 YFSETQ. CDR3 residues: CASSPGSGRTQETQYF. The CDR3 nucleotides are TGCGCCAGCAGCCCGGGTAGCGGGAGGACACAAGAGACCCAGTACTTC.

The chain links TRBV18 to TRBJ2-1; D remains unclear. Trimming stripped 4 bases from V and 5 bases from J, with 3 bases between. This CDR3 has 11 residues. Germline V lookup: CDR1 KGHSH, CDR2 LQKENI. As DNA, the CDR3 is TGTGCCAGCTCACGAGACAATGAGCAGTTCTTC. Translated, it gives CASSRDNEQFF.

The chain carries TRBV14 and TRBJ2-1; D may be TRBD2 (5 bases). Germline V CDR1 and CDR2: SGHDN, FVKESK. This CDR3 spans 12 amino acids. The V end lost 4 bases, the J end lost 7 bases, and 8 bases lay between the germline ends. The CDR3 DNA is TGTGCCAGCAGCCGAGGCGGGAATGAGCAGTTCTTC. Translation gives CASSRGGNEQFF. The full variable domain, in which reference TRBV14 and TRBJ2-1 provide the parts outside the CDR3, is EAGVTQFPSHSVIEKGQTVTLRCDPISGHDNLYWYRRVMGKEIKFLLHFVKESKQDESGMPNNRFLAERTGGTYSTLKVQPAELEDSGVYFCASSRGGNEQFFGPGTRLTVL.

This sequence joins TRBV11-3 and TRBJ2-7; 9 bases agree with TRBD1. V trimming: 5 bases; J trimming: 3 bases; junction bases outside the gene matches: 5. Germline loops: CDR1 SGHNT, CDR2 YENEEA. This CDR3 is 14 amino acids long. The chain's CDR3 is CASSRTGVSYEQYV. The CDR3 DNA reads as TGTGCCAGCAGCAGGACAGGGGTTAGCTACGAGCAGTACGTC.

This clone was picked up a small number of times. The chain is built from TRBV29-1 and TRBJ2-7; possible D gene TRBD1, 6 bases. Germline V gene lookup returns CDR1 SQVTM and CDR2 ANQGSEA. The V gene lost 6 bases and the J gene lost 6 bases, with 15 bases spanning the gap. CDR3 length: 12 residues. CDR3 sequence (DNA): TGCAGCGTCTCTGGACAGCTGGGCGAGCAGTACTTC. It codes for CSVSGQLGEQYF.

The rearrangement links TRBV6-5 to TRBJ2-1; 12 nucleotides agree with TRBD2. CDR1 MNHEY and CDR2 SVGAGI come from the germline V gene. The CDR3 contains 15 residues. V lost 6 bases to trimming and J lost 7 bases; unmatched junction nucleotides: 7. CDR3 region: CASRLAGGTENEQFF. The CDR3, as DNA: TGTGCCAGCAGGCTAGCGGGAGGGACTGAGAATGAGCAGTTCTTC.

This chain uses TRBV11-3 with TRBJ2-4; a possible D gene is TRBD2 (6 bases). The CDR3 has 14 amino acids. Germline V gives CDR1 SGHNT, CDR2 YENEEA. Trimming stripped 5 bases from V and 8 bases from J, with 16 bases between. CDR3: CASSLRDSVDIQYF. The CDR3 DNA sequence: TGTGCCAGCAGCCTCCGGGACTCCGTAGACATTCAGTACTTC.

The chain combines TRBV7-9 with TRBJ2-5, with a possible D match to TRBD2 (5 bases). CDR3 size: 15 residues. The germline gives CDR1 SEHNR, CDR2 FQNEAQ (reference sequence). V was pared by 1 base and J by 2 bases, with 11 bases between. The CDR3 coding sequence is TGTGCCAGCAGCTTAGTAGCGACGTCACAAGAGACCCAGTACTTC. Protein product: CASSLVATSQETQYF.

V usage is TRBV10-3 and J usage is TRBJ2-2; D is possibly TRBD2 (6 bases). V gave up 3 bases and J gave up 16 bases, with 21 bases separating them. The CDR3 consists of 14 residues. The germline gives CDR1 ENHRY, CDR2 SYGVKD. The CDR3 is CAISEAGSGYPGFF. The DNA for the CDR3 is TGTGCCATCAGTGAAGCGGGTAGCGGTTACCCGGGGTTTTTT.

As regards this clone: A junction end diverges from the germline sequence, so it may reflect a read error. V usage is TRBV7-7 and J usage is TRBJ2-1, with 7 bases lining up with TRBD2. Germline CDR1 SSHAT, CDR2 FNYEAQ (reference sequence). The CDR3 spans 15 residues. CDR3 sequence: CASSLEGGTYNEQFF. As DNA, the CDR3 is TGTGCTAGCAGCTTGGAGGGAGGGACCTACAATGAGCAGTTCTTC.

The chain uses TRBV4-1 and TRBJ2-3, with D tentatively TRBD2 (6 bases). The germline V gene encodes CDR1 MGHRA and CDR2 YSYEKL. CDR3 size: 17 residues. The V and J ends lost 1 base and 5 bases respectively, with 19 bases between them. The CDR3 reads CASSQGLITGAEDTQYF. As DNA, the CDR3 is TGCGCCAGCAGCCAAGGGCTCATAACGGGAGCTGAAGATACGCAGTATTTT.

J is TRBJ2-1 and V is TRBV5-4, with D possibly TRBD1 on 5 matching bases. This CDR3 is 13 amino acids long. V was pared by 0 bases and J by 8 bases, with 9 bases between. Germline CDR1 and CDR2: SGHNT and YYREEE (reference sequence). The CDR3 sequence is CASSLGETDEQFF. CDR3 coding DNA: TGTGCCAGCAGCTTGGGAGAGACAGATGAGCAGTTCTTC.

The gene calls are TRBV10-3 and TRBJ1-1; D is perhaps TRBD1 (6 bases). The CDR3 has 14 amino acids. CDR1 ENHRY and CDR2 SYGVKD come from the germline V gene. V was shortened by 3 bases and J by 1 base, with 9 bases between the two germline ends. The CDR3 DNA sequence: TGTGCCATCAGTGATCCGGGACAGAACACTGAAGCTTTCTTT. It is translated as CAISDPGQNTEAFF.

This rearrangement joins TRBV21-1 to TRBJ2-7; the table's D gene call, TRBD2, was not cross checked with the DNA. TRBV21-1 represents a pseudogene. CDR3 size: 17 residues. The CDR3 bases are TGTGCCAGCAGCAAACCTCCTTGGACTAGCGGCTCCTACGAGCAGTACTTC. It codes for CASSKPPWTSGSYEQYF.

The chain combines TRBV7-9 with TRBJ1-5; 10 bases are shared with TRBD1. Germline V gene lookup returns CDR1 SEHNR and CDR2 FQNEAQ (reference sequence). The CDR3 is 16 residues long. V was pared by 4 bases and J by 5 bases, with 8 bases of the junction left unmatched. The CDR3 sequence: CASSSSTGGPDQPQHF. CDR3 nucleotide sequence: TGTGCCAGCAGCTCATCGACAGGGGGCCCGGATCAGCCCCAGCATTTT.

This CDR3 reads CASSAGEETQYF. DNA of the CDR3: TGTGCCAGCAGTGCAGGGGAAGAGACCCAGTACTTC. The chain uses TRBV6-6 and TRBJ2-5; TRBD1 is a possible D gene (6 bases). CDR1 and CDR2 (germline): MNHNY, SVGAGI (reference sequence). This CDR3 has 12 residues. V dropped 5 bases and J dropped 3 bases, with 7 bases sitting between them.

The gene calls are TRBV7-9 and TRBJ2-1; the match to TRBD2 covers 11 bases. This CDR3 contains 17 residues. The V segment lost 5 bases and the J segment 5 bases; nucleotides outside the gene matches: 11. From germline, CDR1 is SEHNR and CDR2 FQNEAQ (reference sequence). DNA of the CDR3: TGTGCCAGCAGCGTCTTGGGCGGTAGCGGGGGGGACAATGAGCAGTTCTTC. Encoded protein: CASSVLGGSGGDNEQFF. The full variable domain, its missing parts supplied by reference TRBV7-9 and TRBJ2-1, is DTGVSQNPRHKITKRGQNVTFRCDPISEHNRLYWYRQTLGQGPEFLTYFQNEAQLEKSRLLSDRFSAERPKGSFSTLEIQRTEQGDSAMYLCASSVLGGSGGDNEQFFGPGTRLTVL.

In nucleotides, the CDR3 is TGTGCCATCTCCGACAGGGTACAAGAGACCCAGTACTTC. Translated: CAISDRVQETQYF. The J gene is TRBJ2-5, the V gene TRBV10-3; 7 nucleotides agree with TRBD1. V lost 8 bases and J lost 2; bases outside the gene matches: 5. Germline loops: CDR1 ENHRY, CDR2 SYGVKD. The CDR3 length is 13 residues.

V is TRBV11-2 and J is TRBJ1-6; 8 bases agree with TRBD1. The germline gives CDR1 SGHAT, CDR2 FQNNGV. J gave up 9 bases and V 6 bases, and 13 bases lay outside the gene matches. The CDR3 sequence is 16 residues long. This CDR3 is CASSPHPGTGGSPLHF. The CDR3 nucleotides are TGTGCCAGCAGTCCCCACCCCGGGACAGGAGGTTCACCCCTCCACTTT.

The chain has TRBV6-2 or TRBV6-3 and TRBJ2-5, with TRBD2 matching 13 bases. The ends lost 3 bases at V and 5 bases at J; junction bases unmatched: 6. Germline lookup yields CDR1 MNHEY and CDR2 SVGEGT. The CDR3 runs 16 residues. CDR3 protein: CASSYRLAGGRETQYF. CDR3 coding DNA: TGTGCCAGCAGTTATCGACTAGCGGGAGGTCGGGAGACCCAGTACTTC.

V gene TRBV7-6 combines with J gene TRBJ1-4; D unresolved. The germline V and J ends were trimmed by 5 bases and 0 bases, with 7 bases remaining between them. The CDR3 loop spans 14 amino acids. Looked up from germline, CDR1 is SGHVS and CDR2 is FNYEAQ. Written as DNA, the CDR3 is TGTGCCAGCAGCGCCTCAGCAACTAATGAAAAACTGTTTTTT. Protein product: CASSASATNEKLFF.

The chain has TRBV11-2 and TRBJ1-1; D remains ambiguous. This CDR3 has 13 residues. V was clipped by 1 base and J by 6 bases, with 9 bases between them. CDR1 and CDR2 (germline): SGHAT, FQNNGV. CDR3 protein: CASSLGADSEAFF. The CDR3 DNA follows: TGTGCCAGCAGCTTAGGGGCGGACTCTGAAGCTTTCTTT.

This rearrangement joins TRBV7-9 to TRBJ1-2; weak D call: TRBD1 (6 bases). There are 14 residues in the CDR3. The germline V gene encodes CDR1 SEHNR and CDR2 FQNEAQ (reference sequence). Trimming took 8 bases from V and 0 from J, leaving 13 bases between them. DNA of the CDR3: TGTGCCAGCGGACGGGACACAGCTAACTATGGCTACACCTTC. Protein: CASGRDTANYGYTF. Looking up the rest from reference TRBV7-9 and TRBJ1-2 gives the full variable domain: DTGVSQNPRHKITKRGQNVTFRCDPISEHNRLYWYRQTLGQGPEFLTYFQNEAQLEKSRLLSDRFSAERPKGSFSTLEIQRTEQGDSAMYLCASGRDTANYGYTFGSGTRLTVV.